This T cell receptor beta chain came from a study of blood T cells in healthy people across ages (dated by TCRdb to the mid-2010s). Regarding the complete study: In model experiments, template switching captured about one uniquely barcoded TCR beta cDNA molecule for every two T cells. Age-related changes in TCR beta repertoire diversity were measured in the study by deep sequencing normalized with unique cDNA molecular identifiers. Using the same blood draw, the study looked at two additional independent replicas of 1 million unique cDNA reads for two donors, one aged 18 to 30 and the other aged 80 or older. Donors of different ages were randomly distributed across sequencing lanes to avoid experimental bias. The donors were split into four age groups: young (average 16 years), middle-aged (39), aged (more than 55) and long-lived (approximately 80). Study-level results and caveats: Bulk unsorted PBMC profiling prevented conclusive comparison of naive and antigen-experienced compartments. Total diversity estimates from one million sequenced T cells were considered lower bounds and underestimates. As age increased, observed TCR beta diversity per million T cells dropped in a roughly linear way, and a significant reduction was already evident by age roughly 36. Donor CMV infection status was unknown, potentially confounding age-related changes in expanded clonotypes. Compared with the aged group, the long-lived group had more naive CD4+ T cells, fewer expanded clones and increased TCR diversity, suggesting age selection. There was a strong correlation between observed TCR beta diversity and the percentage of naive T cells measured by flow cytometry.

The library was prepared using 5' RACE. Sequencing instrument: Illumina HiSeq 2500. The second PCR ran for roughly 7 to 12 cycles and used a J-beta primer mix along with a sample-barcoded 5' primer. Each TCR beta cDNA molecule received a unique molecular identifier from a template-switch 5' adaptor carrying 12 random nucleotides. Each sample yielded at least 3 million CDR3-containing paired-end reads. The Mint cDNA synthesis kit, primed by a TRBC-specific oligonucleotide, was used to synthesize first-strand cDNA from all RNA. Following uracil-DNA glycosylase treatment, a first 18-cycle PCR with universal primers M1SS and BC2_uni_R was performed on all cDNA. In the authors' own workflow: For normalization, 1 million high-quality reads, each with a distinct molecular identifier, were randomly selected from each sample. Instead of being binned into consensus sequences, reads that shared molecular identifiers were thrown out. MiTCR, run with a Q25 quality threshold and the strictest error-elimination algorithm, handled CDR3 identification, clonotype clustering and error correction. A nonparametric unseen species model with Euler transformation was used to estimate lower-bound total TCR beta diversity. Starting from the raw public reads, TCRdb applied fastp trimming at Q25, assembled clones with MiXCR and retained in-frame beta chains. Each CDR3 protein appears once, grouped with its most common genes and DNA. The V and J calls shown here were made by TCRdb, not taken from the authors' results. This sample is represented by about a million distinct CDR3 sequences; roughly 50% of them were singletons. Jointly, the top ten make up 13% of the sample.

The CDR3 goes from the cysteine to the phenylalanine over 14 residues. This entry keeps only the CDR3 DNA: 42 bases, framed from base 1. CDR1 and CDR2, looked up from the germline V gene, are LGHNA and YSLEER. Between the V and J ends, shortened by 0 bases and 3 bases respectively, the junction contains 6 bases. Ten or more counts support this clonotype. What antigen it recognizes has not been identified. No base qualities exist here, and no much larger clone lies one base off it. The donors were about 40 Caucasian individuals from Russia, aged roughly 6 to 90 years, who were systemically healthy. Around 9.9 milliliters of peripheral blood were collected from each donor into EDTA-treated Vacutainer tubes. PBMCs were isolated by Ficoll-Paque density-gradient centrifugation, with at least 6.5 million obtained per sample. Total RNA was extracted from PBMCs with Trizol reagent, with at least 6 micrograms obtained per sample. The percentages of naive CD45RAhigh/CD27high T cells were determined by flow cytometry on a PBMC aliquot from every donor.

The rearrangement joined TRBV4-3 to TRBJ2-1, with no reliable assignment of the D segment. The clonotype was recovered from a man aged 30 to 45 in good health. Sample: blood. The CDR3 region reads CASSQDRFYNEQFF. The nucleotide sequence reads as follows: TGCGCCAGCAGCCAAGACAGATTCTACAATGAGCAGTTCTTC.